The clone carrying this TCR beta chain was recorded many times. Antigen specificity is unknown. These data come from a study of molecular identifiers for immune sequencing clone quantification. Study-level information: Split five ways in replicates, RNA from around 18,000 or 91,000 naive CD8 cells had four portions sequenced. Findings and caveats of the study: In a background of about 900,000 naive cells, spiked Jurkat TCR RNA from one cell was reportedly detectable.

Germline lookup yields CDR1 MNHNS and CDR2 SASEGT. The J segment lost 0 bases and the V segment lost 6 bases, leaving 4 bases of the junction unmatched. The CDR3 extends over 15 amino acids. TCRdb fed the PCR reads into MiXCR, producing one record per CDR3 protein. The table shows approximately 670,000 distinct CDR3 sequences, with 20% occurring only once. CD8+CD4-CCR7+CD45RA+ sorting gave the naive CD8 T cells. V and J are TRBV6-1 and TRBJ2-2, with TRBD2 matching 7 bases. The receptor's source is a human donor in good health. Some libraries in this study had Jurkat cell RNA spiked in. The sequenced material came from naive CD8+ T cells from blood, with Jurkat cell RNA spiked in. Specified subset: FACS-sorted CD8+CD4-CCR7+CD45RA+ naive T cells. The CDR3 region has the DNA TGTGCCAGCAGGCTAGCGGATACGAACACCGGGGAGCTGTTTTTT. This encodes CASRLADTNTGELFF.